This T cell receptor beta chain was retrieved from a study of shared clonotypes between healthy human individuals. Study conclusions and caveats: Represented diversity, genetic and exposure-history alike, was limited by few donors. Rarefaction showed that sequencing of sorted subsets was incomplete (despite large depth).

A CD45RA+ naive subset and a CD45RA-negative memory subset were split from CD4+ cells. Of note for this clone: Its antigen is unidentified.

Genomic DNA per cell subset filled all wells of several immunoSEQ plates. Sequenced by immunoSEQ multiplex PCR; TCRdb stores in-frame clones only, minus some. The table includes about 2.3 million clones, 85% to 95% detected once. The CDR3 totals 14 residues. V gave up 1 base and J gave up 11 bases, with 15 bases separating them. The V gene's germline CDR1 is SGHVS and CDR2 FNYEAQ. This receptor was obtained from a man in his late teens or twenties in good health. Some clones in this sample may be carry-over from other donors' samples. The sequenced sample consisted of naive CD4+ T cells from PBMCs. Noted subset: CD45RA+ positively selected. This chain joins TRBV7-6 and TRBJ1-5; D might be TRBD1 (5 bases). The DNA for the CDR3 is TGTGCCAGCAGCTTAGGCGGGGGGTCGGGGGCCCAGCATTTT. Translated: CASSLGGGSGAQHF. Using reference TRBV7-6 and TRBJ1-5 for the parts outside the CDR3, the full variable domain is GAGVSQSPRYKVTKRGQDVALRCDPISGHVSLYWYRQALGQGPEFLTYFNYEAQQDKSGLPNDRFSAERPEGSISTLTIQRTEQRDSAMYRCASSLGGGSGAQHFGDGTRLSIL.